This entry describes one T cell receptor (beta chain). This sample was taken from a study of CD8 T cells in Susac syndrome. The authors reverse transcribed 0.5 to 1 ug RNA with random hexamers. One entry per CDR3 protein results from TCRdb running MiXCR on the immunoSEQ multiplex PCR reads. The sample carries about 190,000 distinct CDR3 sequences, roughly nine tenths recorded once. The CDR3 sequence is 16 residues long. The receptor was isolated from a human donor with Susac syndrome. The V and J genes are TRBV1 and TRBJ2-7; the tabulated D call, TRBD2, remains unverified against the DNA. TRBV1 is a listed pseudogene. The sequenced sample was CD4+ T cells from PBMCs. The CDR3 reads CTSSRLATSGGYEQYF. The CDR3 nucleotides read TGCACCAGCAGCCGATTGGCCACTAGCGGGGGTTACGAGCAGTACTTC.